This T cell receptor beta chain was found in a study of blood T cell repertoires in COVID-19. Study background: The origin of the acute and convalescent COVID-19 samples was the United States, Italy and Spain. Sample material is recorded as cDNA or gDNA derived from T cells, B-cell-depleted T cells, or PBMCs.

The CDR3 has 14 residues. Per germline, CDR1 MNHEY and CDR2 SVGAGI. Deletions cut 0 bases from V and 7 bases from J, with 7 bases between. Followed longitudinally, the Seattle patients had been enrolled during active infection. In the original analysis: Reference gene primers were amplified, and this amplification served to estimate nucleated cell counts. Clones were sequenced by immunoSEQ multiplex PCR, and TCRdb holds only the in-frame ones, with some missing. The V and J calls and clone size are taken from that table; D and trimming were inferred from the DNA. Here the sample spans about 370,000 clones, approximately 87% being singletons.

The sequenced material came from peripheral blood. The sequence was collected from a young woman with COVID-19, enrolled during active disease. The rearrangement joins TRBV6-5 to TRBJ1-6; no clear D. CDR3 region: CASSYSLRNSPLHF. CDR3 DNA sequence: TGTGCCAGCAGTTACTCGTTGAGGAATTCACCCCTCCACTTT.